These 4 T cell receptor beta chains share one sample of origin, sequenced in a study of tumor and adjacent non-tumor tissue in lung cancer. No cell sorting was done before RNA was extracted from the tissue. This non-tumor lung sample came from over 3 cm beyond the tumor edge. Three rounds of nested PCR, following a modified ARM-PCR protocol, produced the TCRbeta library. Each CDR3 protein gets one entry after TCRdb re-called the multiplex PCR reads with MiXCR. The sample contains more than 85,000 distinct CDR3 sequences, about 61% of which appear only once. Sequenced sample: distant non-tumor lung tissue. The receptors come from a man in his fifties or sixties with non-small cell lung cancer.

A remark on this clonotype: Since a much larger clone is just one base distant, this may be a read error. The chain couples TRBV5-4 to TRBJ2-2, with 9 positions matching TRBD1. The V gene end was trimmed by 3 bases and the J gene end by 9 bases; junction bases not matched to a gene: 9. Germline lookup yields CDR1 SGHNT and CDR2 YYREEE (reference sequence). This CDR3 has 15 amino acids. CDR3 sequence: CASSYGQGRAWELFF. The CDR3, as DNA: TGTGCCAGCAGCTATGGACAGGGGAGGGCCTGGGAGCTGTTTTTT.

V and J are TRBV24-1 and TRBJ2-2; the D call may be TRBD1 or TRBD2 (5 bases each). The germline V gene encodes CDR1 KGHDR and CDR2 SFDVKD. This CDR3 has 18 residues. Trimming shortened V by 11 bases and J by 4 bases, and 28 bases separated the two germline ends. CDR3: CAISDFPRPGALTGELFF. The CDR3 coding sequence is TGTGCCATCAGCGATTTCCCTCGACCCGGGGCGCTCACCGGGGAGCTGTTTTTT.

There are many counts of this clonotype. The chain carries TRBV5-1 and TRBJ1-2; TRBD1 matches 8 bases. From germline, CDR1 is SGHRS and CDR2 YFSETQ. The CDR3 is made up of 12 amino acids. The V and J ends lost 0 bases and 11 bases, in that order; junction bases with no gene match: 3. The CDR3 sequence: CASSLGDRRYTF. In nucleotides, the CDR3 is TGCGCCAGCAGCTTGGGGGACAGGAGGTACACCTTC.

This clonotype is labeled medium-sized. The chain is built from TRBV6-5 and TRBJ1-1; D is perhaps TRBD1 (6 bases). The ends were cut back, 6 bases at V and 5 bases at J, with 13 bases in the middle. CDR1 is MNHEY and CDR2 is SVGAGI in the germline V gene. The CDR3 sequence is 13 residues long. The DNA for the CDR3 is TGTGCCAGCAGCCACAGGGAGGGAACTGAAGCTTTCTTT. Its translation is CASSHREGTEAFF.